Each of the 29 T cell receptor beta chains below was sequenced from the same sample in a study of cytomegalovirus exposure and HLA in healthy donors. Use of 60 Vbeta and 13 Jbeta primers characterized the PCR. Libraries were prepared by immunoSEQ multiplex PCR; TCRdb keeps only in-frame clonotypes and omits some of them. The profile shows some 130,000 clones, around 84% of them singletons. Sequenced material: PBMCs. These receptors were collected from a man aged 45-65 years in good health and CMV-seronegative.

The gene calls are TRBV5-1 and TRBJ2-1, with a possible D match to TRBD1 (6 bases). Trimming removed 3 bases from V and 1 base from J, with 14 bases in between. CDR3 length: 16 residues. CDR1 SGHRS and CDR2 YFSETQ come from the germline V gene. Here the CDR3 reads CASSSAGDMSYNEQFF. The CDR3 bases are TGCGCCAGCAGCTCGGCAGGGGATATGTCCTACAATGAGCAGTTCTTC.

The J gene is TRBJ2-3, the V gene TRBV7-9; 14 bases are shared with TRBD2. Germline trimming cut 1 base from V and 4 bases from J; bases unmatched to any gene: 10. This CDR3 has 19 residues. Germline-derived CDR1 and CDR2 are SEHNR and FQNEAQ (reference sequence). The CDR3 loop reads CASSLGSGTSGGVADTQYF. In nucleotides, the CDR3 is TGTGCCAGCAGCTTAGGTTCTGGGACTAGCGGGGGTGTGGCAGATACGCAGTATTTT.

V is TRBV5-6 and J is TRBJ2-7, with D perhaps matching TRBD1 (5 bases). CDR1 and CDR2 (germline): SGHDT, YYEEEE. The length of the CDR3 is 14 residues. V dropped 2 bases and J dropped 2 bases, with 11 bases sitting between them. The CDR3 is CASSFGHGAYEQYF. CDR3 nucleotides: TGTGCCAGCAGCTTTGGACATGGGGCCTACGAGCAGTACTTC.

The rearrangement joins TRBV9 to TRBJ1-1; possible D gene TRBD1, 5 bases. V was trimmed by 1 base and J by 1 base, leaving 17 bases between them. From germline, CDR1 is SGDLS and CDR2 YYNGEE. The CDR3 loop spans 17 amino acids. CDR3 DNA: TGTGCCAGCAGCGTAAGACAGCTACGCCCTCGGAACACTGAAGCTTTCTTT. Translation: CASSVRQLRPRNTEAFF.

This clone was found once. The V call is TRBV4-1, the J call TRBJ2-7, with TRBD1 as a possible D gene (6 bases). V lost 5 bases, J lost 6 bases, and 23 bases lay in between. The CDR3 runs 16 residues. CDR1 is MGHRA, CDR2 YSYEKL, per germline. The CDR3 nucleotides are TGCGCCAGCAGCTTAGAGGACAGTCCCTTCCGTAGCGAGCAGTACTTC. It specifies CASSLEDSPFRSEQYF.

The CDR3 coding sequence is TGTGCCTGGAGGGGGCTGGAGCCCAGGGGGCTCGAGCAGTACTTC. It codes for CAWRGLEPRGLEQYF. The chain uses TRBV30 and TRBJ2-7, with TRBD1 matching over 8 bases. The CDR3 is 15 amino acids. Germline CDR1 is GTSNPN and CDR2 is SVGIG (reference sequence). V lost 3 bases and J lost 6; bases outside the gene matches: 13.

This rearrangement joins TRBV6-6 to TRBJ1-1, with D possibly TRBD1 on 5 matching bases. From germline, CDR1 is MNHNY and CDR2 SVGAGI (reference sequence). Deletions cut 0 bases from V and 7 bases from J, with 6 bases between. The CDR3 totals 12 residues. This CDR3 is CASSYSDSEAFF. CDR3 in DNA: TGTGCCAGCAGTTACTCTGACAGTGAAGCTTTCTTT.

The chain joins TRBV5-4 to TRBJ2-7; TRBD1 aligns across 7 bases. The junction had 4 bases not matched to a gene; V was cut back by 4 bases and J by 6 bases. This CDR3 region has 12 residues. Germline values: CDR1 SGHNT, CDR2 YYREEE (reference sequence). The CDR3: CASSSDRAEQYF. The CDR3 region has the DNA TGTGCCAGCAGCAGTGACAGGGCCGAGCAGTACTTC.

The gene calls are TRBV29-1 and TRBJ2-6; D might be TRBD2 (5 bases). The CDR3 extends over 15 amino acids. Germline V lookup: CDR1 SQVTM, CDR2 ANQGSEA. Trimming stripped 5 bases from V and 0 bases from J, with 11 bases between. The CDR3, as DNA: TGCAGCGTTAAAGGAGGTGTCTCTGGGGCCAACGTCCTGACTTTC. Translation gives CSVKGGVSGANVLTF.

The rearrangement links TRBV4-2 to TRBJ2-3, with a weak D call TRBD1 (7 bases). Germline V gene data show CDR1 as LGHNA and CDR2 as YNFKEQ. CDR3 length: 16 amino acids. Trimming removed 5 bases from V and 0 bases from J, with 15 bases in between. In DNA form, the CDR3 reads TGTGCCAGCAGCTCGTCAGGGGGACTTAGCACAGATACGCAGTATTTT. Translated, it gives CASSSSGGLSTDTQYF.

This chain links TRBV19 with TRBJ1-5, with 9 bases lining up with TRBD1. CDR1 and CDR2 (germline): LNHDA, SQIVND (reference sequence). V dropped 9 bases and J dropped 4; count of bases not matched to a gene: 19. There are 18 residues in the CDR3. CDR3: CASRSLAGDRVMNQPQHF. In DNA form, the CDR3 reads TGTGCCAGCCGATCCTTGGCGGGGGACAGGGTGATGAATCAGCCCCAGCATTTT.

This CDR3 reads CASSGKTSSVDNEQFF. In nucleotides, the CDR3 is TGCGCCAGCAGCGGGAAGACTAGCTCTGTCGACAATGAGCAGTTCTTC. The rearrangement joins TRBV5-1 to TRBJ2-1, with 7 bases matching TRBD2. Looked up from germline, CDR1 is SGHRS and CDR2 is YFSETQ. V gave up 4 bases and J gave up 5 bases; unmatched junction bases: 12. The CDR3 is 16 amino acids.

In this sample, this clone turned up a few times. This chain joins TRBV6-1 and TRBJ2-1, with D perhaps matching TRBD2 (5 bases). Germline CDR1 reads MNHNS; CDR2 reads SASEGT. V shed 4 bases and J shed 4 bases, with 17 bases lying between them. CDR3 size: 16 residues. In DNA form, the CDR3 reads TGTGCCAGCAGTGTTTCGAGGGCCCCACCTTACAATGAGCAGTTCTTC. Its translation: CASSVSRAPPYNEQFF.

This sequence joins TRBV2 and TRBJ1-1, with D uncertain. Trimming removed 6 bases from V and 1 base from J, with 12 bases in between. CDR3 length: 14 residues. The germline gives CDR1 SNHLY, CDR2 FYNNEI. The CDR3 protein is CASSAFSGNTEAFF. As DNA, the CDR3 is TGTGCCAGCAGCGCTTTTTCCGGGAACACTGAAGCTTTCTTT.

This clone has just one count. The V gene is TRBV5-1, the J gene TRBJ2-3; 13 bases align to TRBD2. CDR1 is SGHRS, CDR2 YFSETQ, per germline. CDR3 size: 17 residues. V lost 4 bases and J lost 0; bases outside the gene matches: 5. In DNA form, the CDR3 reads TGCGCCAGCAGCCCCGGGACTAGCGGGATCAGCACAGATACGCAGTATTTT. As protein: CASSPGTSGISTDTQYF.

J is TRBJ2-6 and V is TRBV6-4; tentative D call: TRBD1 (7 bases). This CDR3 spans 17 amino acids. Germline-derived CDR1 and CDR2 are MRHNA and SNTAGT. Trimming removed 6 bases at V and 1 base at J, with 16 bases between. CDR3 sequence: CASSARGDGSGANVLTF. The CDR3, as DNA: TGTGCCAGCAGCGCCAGGGGGGACGGATCTGGGGCCAACGTCCTGACTTTC.

The sample holds one count of this clone. The chain links TRBV9 to TRBJ2-1; TRBD2 might be the D (6 bases). The CDR3 loop spans 16 amino acids. The germline gives CDR1 SGDLS, CDR2 YYNGEE. Trimming cost V 3 bases and J 9 bases, with 22 bases left between them. DNA for the CDR3: TGTGCCAGCAGCGGGGGACTGTGGGGCCAAACGGGTGAGCAGTTCTTC. It yields the protein CASSGGLWGQTGEQFF.

The V call is TRBV2, the J call TRBJ2-7; TRBD1 is a possible D gene (7 bases). Between the trimmed V and J ends, which lost 8 bases and 1 base, there was a span of 15 bases. There are 14 residues in the CDR3. CDR1 is SNHLY and CDR2 is FYNNEI in the germline V gene. The CDR3 region is CASSARGDSYEQYF. The CDR3 nucleotides are TGTGCCAGCTCCGCCAGGGGGGATTCCTACGAGCAGTACTTC.

This rearrangement joins TRBV29-1 to TRBJ1-2; TRBD1 matches 12 bases. The CDR3 is 13 amino acids. V was clipped by 4 bases and J by 8 bases; unmatched bases: 5. Germline CDR1 reads SQVTM; CDR2 reads ANQGSEA. The CDR3 here is CSVAGQGAEGYTF. CDR3 sequence (DNA): TGCAGCGTTGCGGGACAGGGGGCTGAAGGCTACACCTTC.

Written as DNA, the CDR3 is TGCAGCGTTTCCAGGGGGGCCTATGGCTACACCTTC. Its translation is CSVSRGAYGYTF. The chain links TRBV29-1 to TRBJ1-2; 7 bases are shared with TRBD1. CDR1 and CDR2 from the germline V gene are SQVTM and ANQGSEA. This CDR3 spans 12 amino acids. V lost 5 bases to trimming and J lost 4 bases; unmatched junction nucleotides: 4. Based on the CDR3 plus reference TRBV29-1 and TRBJ1-2, the full variable domain is SAVISQKPSRDICQRGTSLTIQCQVDSQVTMMFWYRQQPGQSLTLIATANQGSEATYESGFVIDKFPISRPNLTFSTLTVSNMSPEDSSIYLCSVSRGAYGYTFGSGTRLTVV.

The CDR3 spells CASSLLGLAGVQETQYF. The CDR3 nucleotides read TGTGCCAGCAGTTTGCTTGGACTAGCGGGGGTCCAAGAGACCCAGTACTTC. The chain employs TRBV27 and TRBJ2-5; 13 nucleotides align to TRBD2. The V and J ends lost 3 bases and 1 base, in that order; junction bases with no gene match: 5. The CDR3 extends over 17 amino acids. Germline V lookup: CDR1 MNHEY, CDR2 SMNVEV (reference sequence).

The chain recombines TRBV9 with TRBJ1-2, with TRBD1 identical over 7 bases. The CDR3 runs to 14 residues. Trimming cost V 0 bases and J 8 bases; bases outside gene matches: 7. Per the germline V gene, CDR1 is SGDLS and CDR2 is YYNGEE. The CDR3 spells CASSVDGTALGYTF. In DNA form, the CDR3 reads TGTGCCAGCAGCGTAGATGGGACAGCCCTAGGCTACACCTTC.

The rearrangement joins TRBV6-1 to TRBJ1-1; TRBD1 agrees at 9 bases. After removal of 6 bases from V and 5 bases from J, the junction contained 7 bases not matched to a gene. The CDR3 length is 14 residues. The germline CDR1 and CDR2 sequences are MNHNS and SASEGT. The CDR3 sequence is CASRGRQGGTEAFF. As DNA, the CDR3 is TGTGCCAGCAGAGGTCGACAGGGGGGAACTGAAGCTTTCTTT.

The genes are TRBV20-1 and TRBJ1-2, with D perhaps matching TRBD1 (6 bases). The germline CDR1 and CDR2 sequences are DFQATT and SNEGSKA (reference sequence). This CDR3 contains 11 residues. The V end was cut by 6 bases, the J end by 4 bases, with 9 bases between. The CDR3 loop reads CSAGTPYGYTF. For the CDR3, the DNA is TGCAGTGCCGGGACACCCTATGGCTACACCTTC.

This chain connects TRBV25-1 to TRBJ1-2; D possibly corresponds to TRBD1 (6 bases). Trimming removed 6 bases at V and 3 bases at J, with 14 bases between. This CDR3 spans 14 amino acids. Germline CDR1 and CDR2: MGHDK and SYGVNS. CDR3 sequence: CASSYTGRHYGYTF. CDR3 coding DNA: TGTGCCAGCAGCTACACAGGGCGACACTATGGCTACACCTTC.

This chain uses TRBV30 with TRBJ2-2; TRBD2 matches 8 bases. With 4 bases clipped from V and 3 bases from J, the junction kept 4 bases outside the gene matches. The CDR3 totals 14 residues. CDR1 GTSNPN and CDR2 SVGIG come from the germline V gene (reference sequence). The CDR3 protein is CAWTAGGHTGELFF. In nucleotides, the CDR3 is TGTGCCTGGACGGCGGGGGGCCACACCGGGGAGCTGTTTTTT.

V gene TRBV4-2 combines with J gene TRBJ2-7; D possibly corresponds to TRBD1 (6 bases). The CDR3 spans 15 residues. V lost 2 bases and J lost 2, with 13 bases in between. Germline V gene data show CDR1 as LGHNA and CDR2 as YNFKEQ. CDR3 sequence: CASSQLQGTAYEQYF. Written as DNA, the CDR3 is TGTGCCAGCAGCCAATTGCAGGGGACGGCCTACGAGCAGTACTTC.

The rearrangement links TRBV27 to TRBJ2-7; 8 bases fit TRBD1. Germline CDR1 MNHEY, CDR2 SMNVEV (reference sequence). This CDR3 spans 14 amino acids. V trimming: 10 bases; J trimming: 2 bases; junction bases outside the gene matches: 10. The CDR3, as DNA: TGTGCCACCCTCAGGGACAGGTACACCTACGAGCAGTACTTC. Its protein is CATLRDRYTYEQYF.

This rearrangement joins TRBV28 to TRBJ1-2; 9 nucleotides align to TRBD1. Unmatched junction bases numbered 4, after V lost 5 bases and J lost 0 bases. The germline V gene encodes CDR1 MDHEN and CDR2 SYDVKM. This CDR3 contains 15 residues. CDR3 loop: CASSADRGTNYGYTF. DNA for the CDR3: TGTGCCAGCAGTGCGGACAGGGGAACTAACTATGGCTACACCTTC.